This is a list of T cell receptor beta chains from one sample in a study of T-cell memory formation after mild COVID-19. TCRdb re-analysed the 5' RACE reads in MiXCR, keeping a single row per CDR3 protein. The repertoire holds 300,000 to 400,000 distinct CDR3 sequences, with roughly an eighth as singletons. The material sequenced was PBMCs or a T cell subset sorted from them (not recorded which). Receptors were obtained from a man in his late teens or twenties who had mild COVID-19 (a few samples of this study predate the infection). Cell type and time point are not known. The CDR3 runs from the conserved cysteine through the conserved F or W. Fields, in order: J gene, V gene, D gene, CDR3 protein. The D gene is left open where the match is weak.

J: TRBJ2-6; V: TRBV28; D: TRBD1; CDR3: CASSLTPTGASGANVLTF
J: TRBJ2-1; V: TRBV3-1; D: TRBD1; CDR3: CASSQGTGGNEQFF
J: TRBJ2-1; V: TRBV7-2; D: TRBD2; CDR3: CASSFQSVAGGLYNEQFF
J: TRBJ2-7; V: TRBV7-8; D: .; CDR3: CASSGTTGIEQYF
J: TRBJ2-3; V: TRBV3-1; D: .; CDR3: CASSQESGLGDTQYF
J: TRBJ1-2; V: TRBV3-1; D: TRBD1; CDR3: CASSQPDRDGGYTF
J: TRBJ2-3; V: TRBV7-8; D: .; CDR3: CASSFTGNTQYF
J: TRBJ2-5; V: TRBV6-2/TRBV6-3; D: .; CDR3: CASSDNPGPSQETQYF
J: TRBJ1-4; V: TRBV6-6; D: .; CDR3: CASSPRPQLNEKLFF
J: TRBJ2-5; V: TRBV6-2/TRBV6-3; D: TRBD1; CDR3: CASSEQGPETQYF
J: TRBJ1-5; V: TRBV6-1; D: .; CDR3: CASSPGTGQPQHF
J: TRBJ1-5; V: TRBV6-5; D: TRBD1; CDR3: CATNPRGNRGNQPQHF
J: TRBJ2-2; V: TRBV12-3/TRBV12-4; D: TRBD1; CDR3: CASGPGTGAGELFF
J: TRBJ2-5; V: TRBV7-2; D: .; CDR3: CASSLTGFSTQYF
J: TRBJ1-2; V: TRBV7-9; D: .; CDR3: CASSSPWRGGTNYGYTF
J: TRBJ2-5; V: TRBV27; D: .; CDR3: CASSLMSRQETQYF
J: TRBJ2-2; V: TRBV6-2/TRBV6-3; D: TRBD1; CDR3: CASRKTGGLYTGELFF
J: TRBJ1-3; V: TRBV7-9; D: .; CDR3: CAAEETHSGNTIYF
J: TRBJ2-1; V: TRBV10-2; D: .; CDR3: CASSGFRGADNEQFF
J: TRBJ2-7; V: TRBV5-4; D: TRBD2; CDR3: CASSSWGGEQYF
J: TRBJ2-3; V: TRBV4-1; D: .; CDR3: CASSPAVGLTDTQYF
J: TRBJ2-1; V: TRBV7-3; D: TRBD2; CDR3: CASSLLAGLRGEQFF
J: TRBJ2-2; V: TRBV6-2/TRBV6-3; D: TRBD1; CDR3: CASTTGGHMRTGELFF
J: TRBJ1-2; V: TRBV5-1; D: .; CDR3: CASSLIGSNGYTF
J: TRBJ2-7; V: TRBV20-1; D: TRBD2; CDR3: CSAPHSGGAYEQYF
J: TRBJ2-7; V: TRBV4-1; D: .; CDR3: CASSQAMDPGPPKWEQYF
J: TRBJ1-1; V: TRBV5-1; D: .; CDR3: CASSSTGFRNTEAFF
J: TRBJ2-3; V: TRBV29-1; D: .; CDR3: CSVGTSRVGTDTQYF
J: TRBJ2-7; V: TRBV7-9; D: .; CDR3: CASRPQDTYEQYF
J: TRBJ2-2; V: TRBV6-5; D: .; CDR3: CASSATTSGELFF
J: TRBJ2-3; V: TRBV5-1; D: TRBD2; CDR3: CASSPYSGGRTDTQYF